This T cell receptor (beta chain) stems from a study of Graves' ophthalmopathy and Graves' hyperthyroidism. Findings and caveats of the study: At just under 71% sensitivity and 72.22% specificity, the model predicted progression of the ophthalmopathy.

This clonotype was picked up a small number of times. Its antigen is unknown. For repertoire sequencing, the TCR beta CDR3 regions were amplified from RNA transcripts. After a first-round RT-PCR with HTBI primers, a second-round multiplex PCR was run. TCRdb independently ran MiXCR on the multiplex PCR reads; one entry per CDR3 protein. The table lists more than 150,000 distinct CDR3 sequences, less than 45% of them singletons. The V gene lost 2 bases and the J gene lost 3 bases, with 10 bases spanning the gap. The CDR3 is 13 residues long. Germline V lookup: CDR1 GTSNPN, CDR2 SVGIG (reference sequence).

The J gene is TRBJ1-1, the V gene TRBV30; D not certain. This clonotype was obtained from a woman aged 40 to 50 with Graves' ophthalmopathy. Sequencing was carried out using peripheral blood. CDR3 protein: CAWSLQEDTEAFF. For the CDR3, the DNA is TGTGCCTGGAGTCTTCAGGAGGACACTGAAGCTTTCTTT.